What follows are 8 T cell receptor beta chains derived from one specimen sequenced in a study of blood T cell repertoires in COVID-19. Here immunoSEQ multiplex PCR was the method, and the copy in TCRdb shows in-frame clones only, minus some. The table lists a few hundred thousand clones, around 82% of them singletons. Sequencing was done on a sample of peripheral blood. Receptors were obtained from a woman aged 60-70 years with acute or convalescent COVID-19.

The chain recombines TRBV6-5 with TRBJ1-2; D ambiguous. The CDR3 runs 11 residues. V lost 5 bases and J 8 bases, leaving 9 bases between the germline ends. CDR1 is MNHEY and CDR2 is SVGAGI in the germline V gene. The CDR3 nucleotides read TGTGCCAGCAGTACTGGTTTGGGCTACACCTTC. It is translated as CASSTGLGYTF.

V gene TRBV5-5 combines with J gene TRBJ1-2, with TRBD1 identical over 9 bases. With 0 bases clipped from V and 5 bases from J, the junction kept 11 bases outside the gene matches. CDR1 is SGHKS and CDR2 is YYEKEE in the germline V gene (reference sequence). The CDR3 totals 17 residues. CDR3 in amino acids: CASSLDAGTGWLYGYTF. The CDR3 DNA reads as TGTGCCAGCAGCTTGGATGCCGGGACAGGGTGGTTGTATGGCTACACCTTC.

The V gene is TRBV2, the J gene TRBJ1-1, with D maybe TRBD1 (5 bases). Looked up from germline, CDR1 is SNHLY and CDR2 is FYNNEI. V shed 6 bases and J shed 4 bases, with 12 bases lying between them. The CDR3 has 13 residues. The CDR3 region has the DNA TGTGCCAGCAGCTTCGGGGGTACCACTGAAGCTTTCTTT. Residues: CASSFGGTTEAFF.

The CDR3 DNA reads as TGTGCCAGCAGTTTATTGTACGGGGGGGCCGGGGAGCTGTTTTTT. Translating it yields CASSLLYGGAGELFF. This sequence joins TRBV27 and TRBJ2-2; 8 nucleotides align to TRBD2. The CDR3 is 15 amino acids. The trim removed 1 base at V and 6 bases at J, leaving 4 bases unmatched. Germline-derived CDR1 and CDR2 are MNHEY and SMNVEV (reference sequence).

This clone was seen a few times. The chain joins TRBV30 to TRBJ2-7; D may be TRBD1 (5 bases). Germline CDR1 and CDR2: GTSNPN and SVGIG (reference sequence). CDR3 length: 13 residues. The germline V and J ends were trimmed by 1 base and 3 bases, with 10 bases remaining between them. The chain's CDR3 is CAWSGITGYEQYF. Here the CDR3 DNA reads TGTGCCTGGAGTGGAATTACAGGCTACGAGCAGTACTTC.

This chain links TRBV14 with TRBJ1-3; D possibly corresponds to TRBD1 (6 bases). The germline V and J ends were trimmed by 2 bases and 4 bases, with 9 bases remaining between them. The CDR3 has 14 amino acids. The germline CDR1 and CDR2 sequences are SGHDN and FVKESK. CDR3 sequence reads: CASSQSRGGNTIYF. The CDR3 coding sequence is TGTGCCAGCAGCCAAAGCAGGGGAGGAAACACCATATATTTT.

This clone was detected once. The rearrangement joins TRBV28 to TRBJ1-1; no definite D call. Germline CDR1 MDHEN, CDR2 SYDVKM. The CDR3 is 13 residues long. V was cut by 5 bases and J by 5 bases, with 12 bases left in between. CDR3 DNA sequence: TGTGCCAGCAGTCTCCCCTATAAGACTGAAGCTTTCTTT. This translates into CASSLPYKTEAFF.

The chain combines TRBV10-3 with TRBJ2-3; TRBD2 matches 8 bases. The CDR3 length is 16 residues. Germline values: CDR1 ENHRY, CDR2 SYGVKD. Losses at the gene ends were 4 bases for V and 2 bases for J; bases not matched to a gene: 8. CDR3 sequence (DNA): TGTGCCATCAGTGGCGGGGGGTCCTCCTTCACAGATACGCAGTATTTT. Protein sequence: CAISGGGSSFTDTQYF.